The present T cell receptor (beta chain) was sequenced within a study of blood T cell repertoires in COVID-19. Study at large: The analysed material was cDNA or gDNA that came from T cells, B-cell-depleted T cells, or PBMCs.

The method was immunoSEQ multiplex PCR; TCRdb's version includes in-frame clones alone and lacks a portion of them. The sample yields about 180,000 clones, nearly 90% seen once. Trimming stripped 6 bases from V and 5 bases from J, with 19 bases between. The CDR3 spans 16 residues. Germline-derived CDR1 and CDR2 are MDHEN and SYDVKM. This clonotype was sampled from a man younger than 35 who had recovered from COVID-19. This chain connects TRBV28 to TRBJ2-2; D may be TRBD1 (6 bases). Material: peripheral blood. CDR3: CASRSTGTLKTGELFF. CDR3 DNA sequence: TGTGCCAGCAGATCGACCGGGACACTCAAGACCGGGGAGCTGTTTTTT.